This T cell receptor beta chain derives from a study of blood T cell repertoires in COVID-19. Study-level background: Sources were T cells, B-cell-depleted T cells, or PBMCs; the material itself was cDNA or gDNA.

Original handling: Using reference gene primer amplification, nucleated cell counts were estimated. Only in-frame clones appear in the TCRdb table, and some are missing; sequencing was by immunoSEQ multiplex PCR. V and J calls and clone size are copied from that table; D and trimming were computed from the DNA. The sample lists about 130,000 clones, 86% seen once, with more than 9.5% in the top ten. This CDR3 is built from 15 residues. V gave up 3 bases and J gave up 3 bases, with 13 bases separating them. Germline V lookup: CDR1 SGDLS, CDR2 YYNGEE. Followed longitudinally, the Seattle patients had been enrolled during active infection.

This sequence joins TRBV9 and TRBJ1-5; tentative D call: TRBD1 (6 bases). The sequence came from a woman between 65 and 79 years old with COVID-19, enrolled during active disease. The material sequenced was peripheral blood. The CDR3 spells CASSASTGFNQPQHF. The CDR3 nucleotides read TGTGCCAGCAGCGCCTCTACAGGGTTCAATCAGCCCCAGCATTTT.